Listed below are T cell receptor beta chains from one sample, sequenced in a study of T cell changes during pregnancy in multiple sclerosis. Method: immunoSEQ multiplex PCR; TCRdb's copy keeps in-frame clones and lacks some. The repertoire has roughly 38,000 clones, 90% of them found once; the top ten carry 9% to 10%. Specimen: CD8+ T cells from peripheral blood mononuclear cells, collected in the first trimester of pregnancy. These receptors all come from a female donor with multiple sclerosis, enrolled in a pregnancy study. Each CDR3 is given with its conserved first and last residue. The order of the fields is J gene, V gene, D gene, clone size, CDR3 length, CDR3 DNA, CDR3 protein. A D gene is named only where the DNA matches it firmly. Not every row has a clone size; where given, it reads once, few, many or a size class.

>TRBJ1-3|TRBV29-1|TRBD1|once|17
TGCAGCGTTGAAGGATTACCCAGACAGGGTACTGGAAACACCATATATTTT
CSVEGLPRQGTGNTIYF
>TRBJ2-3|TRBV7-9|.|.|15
TGTGCCAACCCGAAGAGGCTACCTCCCAGAGATACGCAGTATTTT
CANPKRLPPRDTQYF
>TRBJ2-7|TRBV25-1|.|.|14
TGTGCCAGCAGTGAACTTGGGAGCCCCTACGAGCAGTACTTC
CASSELGSPYEQYF
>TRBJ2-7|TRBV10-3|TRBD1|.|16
TGTGCCATCAGTGATATAGGACAGGGGAGCTCCTACGAGCAGTACTTC
CAISDIGQGSSYEQYF
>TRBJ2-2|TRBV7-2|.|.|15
TGTGCCAGCAGTTCCCGGGATTATAACACCGGGGAGCTGTTTTTT
CASSSRDYNTGELFF
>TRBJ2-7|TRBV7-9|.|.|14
TGTGCCAGCAGCTTCTCCCTCAGGGGATACGAGCAGTACTTC
CASSFSLRGYEQYF
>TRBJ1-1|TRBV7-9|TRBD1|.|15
TGTGCCAGCAGCAAGCAGGGACAGGGCTGGACTGAAGCTTTCTTT
CASSKQGQGWTEAFF
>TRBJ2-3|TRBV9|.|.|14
TGTGCCAGCAGCGTAGTAGGGGGGGCGGATACGCAGTATTTT
CASSVVGGADTQYF
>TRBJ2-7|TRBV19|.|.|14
TGTGCCAGTAGGGCATCGGGAAGCTCCTACGAGCAGTACTTC
CASRASGSSYEQYF
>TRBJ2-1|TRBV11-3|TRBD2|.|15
TGTGCCAGCAGCTTAGTTGCGGGAGGGCAGGATGAGCAGTTCTTC
CASSLVAGGQDEQFF
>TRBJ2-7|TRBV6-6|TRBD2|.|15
TGTGCCAGCAGCCTCAGAGCGGGAGGACCCTACGAGCAGTACTTC
CASSLRAGGPYEQYF
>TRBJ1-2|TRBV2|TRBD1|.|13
TGTGCCAGAGGACAGGGGGCTAGCTTTGGCTACACCTTC
CARGQGASFGYTF
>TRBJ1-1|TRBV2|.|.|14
TGTGCCAGCAGTGAAGCGCGGGGACTGGCTGAAGCTTTCTTT
CASSEARGLAEAFF
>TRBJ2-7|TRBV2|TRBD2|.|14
TGTGCCAGCAGTGAAGGGGGGGGAGGCTACGAGCAGTACTTC
CASSEGGGGYEQYF
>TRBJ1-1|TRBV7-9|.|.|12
TGTGCCAGCAGCCCCGCGGTCTCTGAAGCTTTCTTT
CASSPAVSEAFF
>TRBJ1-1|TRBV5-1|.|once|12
TGCGCCAGCAGCTTGGTGGGCTCTGAAGCTTTCTTT
CASSLVGSEAFF
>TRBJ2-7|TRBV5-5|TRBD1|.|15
TGTGCCAGCAGCGAACCGGGACAGGGTGTACACGAGCAGTACTTC
CASSEPGQGVHEQYF
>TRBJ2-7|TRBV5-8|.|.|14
TGTGCCAGCAGCTACGAAGGACAGCACTACGAGCAGTACTTC
CASSYEGQHYEQYF
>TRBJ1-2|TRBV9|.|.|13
TGTGCCAGCAGCGAGCCCCGCGGGTTTGGCTACACCTTC
CASSEPRGFGYTF
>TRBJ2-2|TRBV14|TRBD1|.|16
TGTGCCAGCAGCCTAGCCGGGACAGGTGACACCGGGGAGCTGTTTTTT
CASSLAGTGDTGELFF
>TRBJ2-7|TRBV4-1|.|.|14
TGCGCCAGCAGCCAAGCCGCAGGGACCTACGAGCAGTACTTC
CASSQAAGTYEQYF
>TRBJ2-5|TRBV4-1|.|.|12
TGCGCCAGTAGCGGAGGTCAAGAGACCCAGTACTTC
CASSGGQETQYF
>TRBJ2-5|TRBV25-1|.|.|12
TGTGCCAGCAGCCCCGGGGGAGAGACCCAGTACTTC
CASSPGGETQYF
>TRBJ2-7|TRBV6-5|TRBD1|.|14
TGTGCCAGCCGTTCCCAGGGGGCCCCCTACGAGCAGTACTTC
CASRSQGAPYEQYF
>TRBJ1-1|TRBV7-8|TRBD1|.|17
TGTGCCAGCAGCACGCAGACAGGGGAGGAGGTGAACACTGAAGCTTTCTTT
CASSTQTGEEVNTEAFF
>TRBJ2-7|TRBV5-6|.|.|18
TGTGCCAGCAGCTTGGAGCCTTTCGCGAGGAGGGACGCCTACGAGCAGTACTTC
CASSLEPFARRDAYEQYF
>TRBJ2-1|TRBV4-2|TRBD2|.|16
TGTGCCAGCAGCCAAGGCGAGACTAGCGGCCACAATGAGCAGTTCTTC
CASSQGETSGHNEQFF
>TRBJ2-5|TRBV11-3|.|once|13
TGTGCCAGCAGCTCTGGTCTCGGGGAGACCCAGTACTTC
CASSSGLGETQYF
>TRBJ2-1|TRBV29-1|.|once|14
TGCAGCGTTGAGAACAGGTTCCACTACAATGAGCAGTTCTTC
CSVENRFHYNEQFF
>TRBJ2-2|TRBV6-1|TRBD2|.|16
TGTGCCAGCAGTGAACTAGCGGGAGTTAAGGTCGGGGAGCTGTTTTTT
CASSELAGVKVGELFF
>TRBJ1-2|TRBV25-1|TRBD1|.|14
TGTGCCAGCAGTGACCCTGACAGGGCCTGGGGCTACACCTTC
CASSDPDRAWGYTF
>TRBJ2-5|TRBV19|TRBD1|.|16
TGTGCCAGTAGTCCCCCCGGGACAGGGTTCCGAGAGATCCAGTACTTC
CASSPPGTGFREIQYF